These 22 T cell receptor beta chains originate from one sample sequenced in a study of T cells in Graves' hyperthyroidism and ophthalmopathy. From RNA transcripts, TCR beta CDR3 regions were amplified. Using the HTBI primer set, a first-round RT-PCR was run on the TCR CDR3. TCRdb reprocessed the multiplex PCR reads via MiXCR and lists one record per CDR3 protein. The table has some 740,000 distinct CDR3 sequences, around 15% seen once; the top ten hold 10%. Sequencing was carried out using blood. These receptors were taken from a woman under 30 with Graves' hyperthyroidism.

This clonotype was observed a few times. This chain joins TRBV9 and TRBJ1-2, with unresolved D. Between the trimmed V and J ends, which lost 3 bases and 8 bases, there was a span of 8 bases. Germline values: CDR1 SGDLS, CDR2 YYNGEE. This CDR3 is 11 amino acids long. Written as DNA, the CDR3 is TGTGCCAGCAGCGCCCTTCAGGGCTACACCTTC. Protein: CASSALQGYTF.

This clonotype was counted many times. This sequence joins TRBV30 and TRBJ1-2, with 8 bases that match TRBD1. The germline V gene has CDR1 GTSNPN and CDR2 SVGIG (reference sequence). The CDR3 sequence is 12 residues long. Trimming removed 1 base from V and 6 bases from J; junction bases left unmatched: 1. This CDR3 reads CAWSAQGDGYTF. CDR3 in DNA: TGTGCCTGGAGTGCACAGGGGGATGGCTACACCTTC.

This clonotype was counted many times. This chain connects TRBV20-1 to TRBJ2-7, with 8 bases matching TRBD2. With V trimmed by 3 bases and J by 1 base, 5 bases remained unmatched. CDR3 length equals 14 residues. Germline CDR1 DFQATT, CDR2 SNEGSKA (reference sequence). The CDR3: CSARTGTRSYEQYF. In nucleotides, the CDR3 is TGCAGTGCTAGGACCGGGACTAGGTCCTACGAGCAGTACTTC.

There are many counts of this clonotype. This rearrangement joins TRBV20-1 to TRBJ1-2; D may be TRBD1 (5 bases). The V and J ends lost 2 bases and 6 bases respectively, with 13 bases between them. Germline CDR1 and CDR2: DFQATT and SNEGSKA (reference sequence). The CDR3 spans 13 residues. CDR3 in DNA: TGCAGTGCTAGACTCCCAGGGTGGGATGGCTACACCTTC. As protein: CSARLPGWDGYTF.

This clonotype has a count of ten or more. The rearrangement links TRBV6-1 to TRBJ2-2; D is perhaps TRBD1 (6 bases). Germline values: CDR1 MNHNS, CDR2 SASEGT. The CDR3 consists of 15 residues. V dropped 6 bases and J dropped 2 bases, with 13 bases sitting between them. This CDR3 is CASRFDRLNTGELFF. As DNA, the CDR3 is TGTGCCAGCAGATTCGACAGGCTAAACACCGGGGAGCTGTTTTTT.

The J gene is TRBJ1-2, the V gene TRBV25-1; perhaps TRBD1 as D (6 bases). CDR3 size: 15 residues. CDR1 MGHDK and CDR2 SYGVNS come from the germline V gene. Deletions cut 5 bases from V and 7 bases from J, with 20 bases between. Here the CDR3 DNA reads TGTGCCAGCAGTAAACCTTCGTCAGGGGTACGTGGCTACACCTTC. This sequence encodes CASSKPSSGVRGYTF.

There are a few counts of this clonotype. The J gene is TRBJ2-5, the V gene TRBV4-2; TRBD2 matches 7 bases. V lost 1 base to trimming and J lost 1 base; unmatched junction nucleotides: 3. From germline, CDR1 is LGHNA and CDR2 YNFKEQ. The CDR3 spans 15 residues. The CDR3 DNA is TGTGCCAGCAGCCAAGGGGGGGGGACCCAAGAGACCCAGTACTTC. Translation: CASSQGGGTQETQYF.

This clonotype was observed at least ten times. This rearrangement joins TRBV5-5 to TRBJ1-6; the match to TRBD1 covers 10 bases. Germline V gene sequence: CDR1 SGHKS, CDR2 YYEKEE (reference sequence). The V and J ends lost 0 bases and 9 bases, in that order; junction bases with no gene match: 3. CDR3 length: 15 amino acids. CDR3 DNA: TGTGCCAGCAGCTTGGGGGGACAGGGGACTTCACCCCTCCACTTT. Its protein is CASSLGGQGTSPLHF.

This clonotype was seen only a few times. The gene calls are TRBV6-8 and TRBJ2-5; no clear D gene. Trimming left V 2 bases short and J 1 base short, with 14 bases between. The length of the CDR3 is 16 residues. Germline assignment: CDR1 MNHGY and CDR2 SAAAGT. CDR3 nucleotide sequence: TGTGCCAGCAGTTACCTAGATAGACTGATCCAAGAGACCCAGTACTTC. This translates into CASSYLDRLIQETQYF.

This clonotype came up many times. V usage is TRBV7-8 and J usage is TRBJ2-3, with D perhaps matching TRBD1 or TRBD2 (5 bases each). Looked up from germline, CDR1 is SGHVS and CDR2 is FQNEAQ. The CDR3 loop spans 15 amino acids. The V end lost 3 bases, the J end lost 0 bases, and 10 bases lay between the germline ends. The CDR3 bases are TGTGCCAGCAGCTTGGGGGAATCTAGCACAGATACGCAGTATTTT. Translated, it gives CASSLGESSTDTQYF. Full variable domain (missing parts from reference TRBV7-8 and TRBJ2-3): GAGVSQSPRYKVAKRGQDVALRCDPISGHVSLFWYQQALGQGPEFLTYFQNEAQLDKSGLPSDRFFAERPEGSVSTLKIQRTQQEDSAVYLCASSLGESSTDTQYFGPGTRLTVL.

This clonotype was observed at least ten times. The chain joins TRBV5-5 to TRBJ2-5, with 9 bases identical to TRBD1. Trimming cost V 1 base and J 1 base; bases outside gene matches: 5. CDR3 length equals 16 residues. Germline V lookup: CDR1 SGHKS, CDR2 YYEKEE (reference sequence). This CDR3 is CASSLKDRGLQETQYF. The CDR3 bases are TGTGCCAGCAGCTTGAAGGACAGGGGCCTCCAAGAGACCCAGTACTTC.

This clonotype occurred many times. The J gene is TRBJ1-1, the V gene TRBV7-9; D possibly corresponds to TRBD1 (5 bases). The CDR3 consists of 13 residues. Trimming cost V 3 bases and J 3 bases, with 8 bases left between them. The germline V gene encodes CDR1 SEHNR and CDR2 FQNEAQ (reference sequence). Here the CDR3 reads CASSLEGHTEAFF. Written as DNA, the CDR3 is TGTGCCAGCAGCTTGGAGGGGCACACTGAAGCTTTCTTT.

This clonotype turned up a few times. The V call is TRBV25-1, the J call TRBJ2-3; TRBD2 matches at 11 bases. The V and J ends lost 0 bases and 2 bases, in that order; junction bases with no gene match: 13. The CDR3 contains 20 residues. Germline CDR1 and CDR2: MGHDK and SYGVNS. The CDR3: CASSEYNVTSGNPPTDTQYF. CDR3 nucleotide sequence: TGTGCCAGCAGTGAATATAATGTGACTAGCGGGAACCCCCCCACAGATACGCAGTATTTT.

This clonotype has only a few counts. The V gene is TRBV10-3, the J gene TRBJ2-4, with D unresolved. The V gene lost 4 bases and the J gene lost 4 bases, with 8 bases spanning the gap. In germline, CDR1 is ENHRY, CDR2 SYGVKD. The CDR3 extends over 13 amino acids. CDR3 in amino acids: CAISAVEKNIQYF. CDR3 nucleotides: TGTGCCATCAGTGCCGTGGAGAAAAACATTCAGTACTTC.

The V gene is TRBV2, the J gene TRBJ1-6; the match to TRBD1 covers 8 bases. V was pared by 4 bases and J by 7 bases, with 6 bases of the junction left unmatched. Germline V CDR1 and CDR2: SNHLY, FYNNEI. There are 15 residues in the CDR3. The DNA of the CDR3 is TGTGCCAGCAGTGCCGACAGGGGTCGGAATTCACCCCTCCACTTT. Protein product: CASSADRGRNSPLHF.

The gene calls are TRBV18 and TRBJ1-1; no reliable D call. V lost 3 bases, J lost 0 bases, and 11 bases lay in between. The germline V gene encodes CDR1 KGHSH and CDR2 LQKENI. The CDR3 is made up of 15 amino acids. CDR3 amino acids: CASSPPNSMNTEAFF. CDR3 DNA sequence: TGTGCCAGCTCACCGCCAAACTCCATGAACACTGAAGCTTTCTTT.

Ten or more counts support this clonotype. This chain joins TRBV28 and TRBJ1-1, with D possibly TRBD1 on 5 matching bases. CDR1 is MDHEN and CDR2 is SYDVKM in the germline V gene. The CDR3 has 13 amino acids. V lost 5 bases to trimming and J lost 4 bases, with 11 bases between them. CDR3 DNA sequence: TGTGCCAGCAGTCGGGAGGGGCTCACTGAAGCTTTCTTT. Its protein product is CASSREGLTEAFF. The variable domain in full, completed from reference TRBV28 and TRBJ1-1, reads DVKVTQSSRYLVKRTGEKVFLECVQDMDHENMFWYRQDPGLGLRLIYFSYDVKMKEKGDIPEGYSVSREKKERFSLILESASTNQTSMYLCASSREGLTEAFFGQGTRLTVV.

The table lists this clonotype with many counts. This sequence joins TRBV5-1 and TRBJ1-1; no clear D. The CDR3 loop spans 15 amino acids. Germline CDR1 and CDR2: SGHRS and YFSETQ. Trimming removed 2 bases at V and 0 bases at J, with 11 bases between. CDR3 DNA: TGCGCCAGCAGCTTAGGAGGGCGTCTGAACACTGAAGCTTTCTTT. This codes for CASSLGGRLNTEAFF.

This clonotype was counted only a few times. This sequence joins TRBV2 and TRBJ1-4; D gene unclear. Germline loops: CDR1 SNHLY, CDR2 FYNNEI. V lost 7 bases and J lost 5, with 11 bases in between. The CDR3 totals 13 residues. The CDR3 here is CASIGKENEKLFF. DNA for the CDR3: TGTGCCAGCATCGGCAAAGAAAATGAAAAACTGTTTTTT. Combining the CDR3 with reference TRBV2 and TRBJ1-4 gives the whole variable domain EPEVTQTPSHQVTQMGQEVILRCVPISNHLYFYWYRQILGQKVEFLVSFYNNEISEKSEIFDDQFSVERPDGSNFTLKIRSTKLEDSAMYFCASIGKENEKLFFGSGTQLSVL.

The chain employs TRBV10-1 and TRBJ2-5; D gene ambiguous. The germline V gene encodes CDR1 WNHNN and CDR2 SYGVQD (reference sequence). This CDR3 comprises 11 residues. V dropped 3 bases and J dropped 5 bases, with 4 bases sitting between them. The CDR3 sequence: CASSDSETQYF. In nucleotides, the CDR3 is TGCGCCAGCAGTGACTCGGAGACCCAGTACTTC.

This clonotype was seen at least ten times. The V and J genes are TRBV12-3 or TRBV12-4 and TRBJ2-3; D call uncertain. The CDR3 totals 16 residues. The V end was cut by 2 bases, the J end by 2 bases, with 14 bases between. In DNA, the CDR3 is TGTGCCAGCAGTTTAAGCGCTGGATTGAACACAGATACGCAGTATTTT. This sequence encodes CASSLSAGLNTDTQYF.

A few counts support this clonotype. The chain links TRBV6-1 to TRBJ2-7; 10 positions agree with TRBD1. The CDR3 extends over 15 amino acids. Trimming cost V 6 bases and J 4 bases; bases outside gene matches: 9. CDR1 is MNHNS, CDR2 SASEGT, per germline. As DNA, the CDR3 is TGTGCCAGCAGCTCGGGACAGGGGATTGGGTACGAGCAGTACTTC. Its translation: CASSSGQGIGYEQYF.